A single T cell receptor (beta chain) is shown here with its context. This sample was taken from a study of T-cell memory formation after mild COVID-19. About the research overall: Clusters were largely donor specific.

Trimming stripped 5 bases from V and 2 bases from J, with 12 bases between. This CDR3 comprises 14 residues. Germline V gene lookup returns CDR1 SGHAT and CDR2 FQNNGV. From the 5' RACE reads, TCRdb called clonotypes with MiXCR, one entry per CDR3 protein. Of 150,000 to 200,000 distinct CDR3 sequences listed, around 10% were seen once; the top ten hold approximately 3.8%. The chain uses TRBV11-2 and TRBJ2-5; D may match TRBD1 or TRBD2 (5 bases each). Sequences were obtained from PBMCs or a T cell subset sorted from them (not recorded which). The sequence derives from a young man who had mild COVID-19 (a few samples of this study predate the infection). Cell type and time point are not known. The chain's CDR3 is CASSPRGGQETQYF. As DNA, the CDR3 is TGTGCCAGCAGCCCCCGGGGCGGGCAAGAGACCCAGTACTTC.